The following is a TCR beta chain sequence with its context. Method: immunoSEQ multiplex PCR; TCRdb's copy keeps in-frame clones and lacks some. The sample has roughly 200,000 clones; roughly 70% are singletons. Trimming removed 5 bases from V and 11 bases from J, with 30 bases in between. Per the germline V gene, CDR1 is SGHVS and CDR2 is FNYEAQ. The CDR3 covers 17 residues. This record belongs to a study of shared clonotypes between healthy human individuals. Study at large: Per-donor plates numbered three CD4 naive, three CD4 memory, two CD8 naive and one CD8 memory.

Material: memory CD4+ T cells sorted from blood. Subset noted: CD45RA-negative fraction. V and J are TRBV7-6 and TRBJ1-1; D might be TRBD1 (6 bases). The receptor's source is a man younger than 40 in good health. CDR3: CASSPPAGDKQGQPAFF. The CDR3 region has the DNA TGTGCCAGCAGCCCCCCTGCGGGCGACAAACAGGGCCAACCGGCTTTCTTT.